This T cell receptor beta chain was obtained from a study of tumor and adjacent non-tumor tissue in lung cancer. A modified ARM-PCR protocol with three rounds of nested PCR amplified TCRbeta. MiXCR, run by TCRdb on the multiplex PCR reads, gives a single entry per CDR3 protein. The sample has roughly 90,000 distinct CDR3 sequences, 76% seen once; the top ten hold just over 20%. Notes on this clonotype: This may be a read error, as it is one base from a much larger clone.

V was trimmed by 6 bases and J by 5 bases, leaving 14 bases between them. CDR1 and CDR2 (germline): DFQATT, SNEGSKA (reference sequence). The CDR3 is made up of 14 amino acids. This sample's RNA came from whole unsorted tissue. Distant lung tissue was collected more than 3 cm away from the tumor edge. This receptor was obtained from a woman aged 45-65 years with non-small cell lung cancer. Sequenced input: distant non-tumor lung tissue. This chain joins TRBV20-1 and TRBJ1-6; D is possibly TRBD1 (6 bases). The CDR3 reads CSAVQGLNNSPLHF. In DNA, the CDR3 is TGCAGTGCAGTACAGGGATTAAATAATTCACCCCTCCACTTT.